This paragraph reports one TCR beta chain. Repertoires were generated with immunoSEQ multiplex PCR, while TCRdb's copy carries only in-frame clones and drops some. The data contain some 66,000 clones, over 85% of them singletons. The record originates from a study of blood T cell repertoires in COVID-19. Germline CDR1 and CDR2: MGHDK and SYGVNS. V lost 3 bases, J lost 2 bases, and 7 bases lay in between. The CDR3 spans 13 residues. Sequencing input: peripheral blood. This TCR was recovered from a man between 65 and 80 years old with active COVID-19. The chain uses TRBV25-1 and TRBJ1-2; no reliable D call. The CDR3 DNA reads as TGTGCCAGCAGTGATAGGGAGAACTATGGCTACACCTTC. This translates into CASSDRENYGYTF.